Presented here are 10 T cell receptor beta chains from one specimen sequenced in a study of cytomegalovirus exposure and HLA in healthy donors (dated by TCRdb to about 2017). Libraries came from the immunoSEQ multiplex PCR assay. The multiplex PCR relied on a mix of 60 forward primers for TCR Vbeta segments and 13 reverse primers for TCR Jbeta segments. Held by TCRdb, this immuneACCESS table contains in-frame sequences only and omits some clones. Under half of the omission traces to an unresolved V gene where checked; the cause of the rest is unknown. The sample table holds about 100,000 clones, of which around 76% were seen once. The ten largest clones add up to 2% to 3% of the sample. Sequenced sample: PBMCs. These receptors all stem from a man aged 30-40 years in good health and CMV-seropositive.

V usage is TRBV19 and J usage is TRBJ1-1; 10 bases match TRBD1. J gave up 1 base and V 6 bases, and 5 bases lay outside the gene matches. This CDR3 comprises 15 residues. The germline V gene has CDR1 LNHDA and CDR2 SQIVND (reference sequence). This CDR3 reads CASRLWTGGNTEAFF. For the CDR3, the DNA is TGTGCCAGTAGGCTATGGACAGGGGGGAACACTGAAGCTTTCTTT.

Details on this clone: Compared with germline, one end of the junction differs, possibly owing to a read error. The CDR3: CASSVGFRGSSNSSLHF. The CDR3, as DNA: TGTGCCAGCAGCGTAGGGTTTCGGGGAAGTTCAAATTCATCCCTCCACTTT. V gene TRBV9 combines with J gene TRBJ1-6; no clear D gene. CDR1 is SGDLS and CDR2 is YYNGEE in the germline V gene. The CDR3 sequence is 17 residues long.

The gene calls are TRBV9 and TRBJ1-3; a weak D match, TRBD1 (5 bases). CDR1 is SGDLS and CDR2 is YYNGEE in the germline V gene. V gave up 2 bases and J gave up 0 bases, with 18 bases separating them. The CDR3 sequence is 18 residues long. This CDR3 is CASSVSTDSPVSGNTIYF. CDR3 in DNA: TGTGCCAGCAGCGTTTCGACAGACAGCCCAGTCTCTGGAAACACCATATATTTT.

The V and J genes are TRBV6-1 and TRBJ1-6; maybe TRBD1 (5 bases). The CDR3 totals 12 residues. V gave up 10 bases and J gave up 8 bases, with 12 bases separating them. Germline CDR1 and CDR2: MNHNS and SASEGT. The CDR3 bases are TGTGCCACAGGGCCGGGGGATTCACCCCTCCACTTT. This encodes CATGPGDSPLHF.

V usage is TRBV4-2 and J usage is TRBJ2-1; 11 positions match TRBD2. Trimming cost V 4 bases and J 0 bases; bases outside gene matches: 2. Germline V gene sequence: CDR1 LGHNA, CDR2 YNFKEQ. The CDR3 spans 16 residues. CDR3 region: CASSPSGGSSYNEQFF. As DNA, the CDR3 is TGTGCCAGCAGCCCTAGCGGGGGGAGCTCCTACAATGAGCAGTTCTTC.

The chain recombines TRBV7-2 with TRBJ1-1; D perhaps matches TRBD1 (5 bases). This CDR3 spans 11 amino acids. V lost 4 bases and J 9 bases, leaving 9 bases between the germline ends. CDR1 and CDR2 from the germline V gene are SGHTA and FQGNSA. The CDR3 sequence: CASSSAGQAFF. As DNA, the CDR3 is TGTGCCAGCAGCTCCGCAGGGCAAGCTTTCTTT.

The chain recombines TRBV18 with TRBJ1-6; TRBD1 aligns across 7 bases. This CDR3 is 18 amino acids long. Germline assignment: CDR1 KGHSH and CDR2 LQKENI. J gave up 13 bases and V 3 bases, and 21 bases lay outside the gene matches. CDR3 in amino acids: CASSPPGIRGRGLVPLHF. DNA for the CDR3: TGTGCCAGCTCACCGCCAGGGATCCGGGGCAGGGGGTTGGTGCCCCTCCACTTT.

The count of this clone is one. V gene TRBV11-2 combines with J gene TRBJ2-2; 8 nucleotides align to TRBD2. In germline, CDR1 is SGHAT, CDR2 FQNNGV. This CDR3 is built from 16 residues. After removal of 6 bases from V and 6 bases from J, the junction contained 12 bases not matched to a gene. CDR3: CASRRGAIPNPGELFF. The CDR3 DNA sequence: TGTGCCAGCAGGCGGGGGGCCATCCCAAACCCCGGGGAGCTGTTTTTT.

The chain is built from TRBV19 and TRBJ1-3, with TRBD1 matching 10 bases. The length of the CDR3 is 17 residues. V lost 6 bases, J lost 2 bases, and 10 bases stayed unmatched. The V gene's germline CDR1 is LNHDA and CDR2 SQIVND (reference sequence). CDR3 nucleotide sequence: TGTGCCAGTAGGACTCTACCGGGACAGGGGACTGGAAACACCATATATTTT. Translation gives CASRTLPGQGTGNTIYF.

V gene TRBV2 combines with J gene TRBJ2-7; 7 nucleotides line up with TRBD1. The CDR3 consists of 15 residues. The V segment lost 6 bases and the J segment 7 bases; nucleotides outside the gene matches: 15. The germline V gene has CDR1 SNHLY and CDR2 FYNNEI. CDR3 sequence (DNA): TGTGCCAGCAGGACCACAGGGGAAGTTCTAAGGGAGCAGTACTTC. Its protein is CASRTTGEVLREQYF.